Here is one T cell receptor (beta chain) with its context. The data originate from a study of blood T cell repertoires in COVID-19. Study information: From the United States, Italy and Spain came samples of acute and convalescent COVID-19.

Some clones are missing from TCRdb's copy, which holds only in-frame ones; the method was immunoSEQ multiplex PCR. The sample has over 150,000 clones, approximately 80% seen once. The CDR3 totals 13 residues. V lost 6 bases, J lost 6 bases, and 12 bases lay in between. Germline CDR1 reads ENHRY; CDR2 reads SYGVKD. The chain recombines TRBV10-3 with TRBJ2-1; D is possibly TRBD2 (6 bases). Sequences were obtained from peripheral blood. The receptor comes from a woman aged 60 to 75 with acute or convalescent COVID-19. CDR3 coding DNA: TGTGCCATCAGCCGCGGGGCCGCCAATGAGCAGTTCTTC. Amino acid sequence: CAISRGAANEQFF.